This T cell receptor (beta chain) was sequenced during a study of Graves' ophthalmopathy and Graves' hyperthyroidism. Points from the study as a whole: Clonotypes were expanded in thyroid at above 0.001 frequency, and most also appeared in blood.

About this clonotype itself: The antigen remains unidentified. A much larger clone is a single base away; this may be a read error.

The term stable hyperthyroidism indicated an absence of ophthalmopathy within 18 months of follow-up. Other autoimmune diseases, uncontrolled infections, pregnancy or lactation excluded patients from enrollment. PBMCs had their origin in fresh peripheral blood (roughly 10 ml). The germline V gene has CDR1 MNHNS and CDR2 SASEGT. The CDR3 loop spans 14 amino acids. TCR beta CDR3 amplification used RNA transcripts. First-round RT-PCR relied on HTBI primers, and a second-round multiplex PCR came next. In TCRdb, the multiplex PCR reads were re-called with MiXCR into one record per CDR3 protein. The data show roughly 420,000 distinct CDR3 sequences, around a fifth seen once.

The clonotype was recovered from a young woman with stable Graves' hyperthyroidism. The sequenced sample was peripheral blood. The chain is built from TRBV6-1 and TRBJ1-1, with D perhaps TRBD1 (6 bases). The CDR3 nucleotides are TGTGCCAGCAGTAATATCCAGGGGTACCCTGATGCTTTCTTT. Residues: CASSNIQGYPDAFF.